This T cell receptor beta chain appears in the sequencing data of a study of cytomegalovirus exposure and HLA in healthy donors. Study-wide results and limits: A highly shared variant cluster was judged a likely technical artifact. Beyond CMV serostatus, there was no information to go on about immune exposure.

The germline CDR1 and CDR2 sequences are SGHNT and YYREEE (reference sequence). This CDR3 contains 15 residues. Trimming cost V 2 bases and J 8 bases, with 16 bases left between them. The PCR ran on 60 Vbeta and 13 Jbeta primers. Measured with immunoSEQ multiplex PCR; TCRdb has only the in-frame clones, and not every one. The table shows 100,000 or so clones, with about an eighth occurring only once. Every donor was a healthy person donating bone marrow. About this clone: Its cognate antigen is unknown.

The source is a middle-aged man in good health and CMV-seropositive. Specimen: PBMCs. V usage is TRBV5-4 and J usage is TRBJ2-2, with D possibly matching TRBD2 (6 bases). The DNA of the CDR3 is TGTGCCAGCAGCTTAGGCGGGATGGGAGCTGGGGAGCTGTTTTTT. It yields the protein CASSLGGMGAGELFF.